Listed below are T cell receptor beta chains from one sample, sequenced in a study of cytomegalovirus exposure and HLA in healthy donors. TCRdb keeps only in-frame clones here, not all; method: immunoSEQ multiplex PCR. The data show approximately 86,000 clones, approximately 81% seen once. Sequencing was performed on PBMCs. These receptors all come from a man between 40 and 49 years old in good health and CMV-seropositive. The CDR3 runs from the conserved cysteine through the conserved F or W. The order of the fields is D gene, J gene, clone size, CDR3 length, V gene, CDR3 DNA, CDR3 protein. D genes are given only for firm matches. Rows give clone size only sometimes, using once, few, many, or a class for an expanded clone.

D gene: TRBD2
J gene: TRBJ2-2
clone size: -
CDR3 length: 16
V gene: TRBV7-7
CDR3 DNA: TGTGCTAGCAAACCACTCGCGGGGGGCTGGACCGGGGAGCTGTTTTTT
CDR3 protein: CASKPLAGGWTGELFF

D gene: TRBD2
J gene: TRBJ2-3
clone size: -
CDR3 length: 13
V gene: TRBV11-2
CDR3 DNA: TGTGCCAGCAGCCCGAGTCGGGACTATATTGCGTATTTT
CDR3 protein: CASSPSRDYIAYF

D gene: -
J gene: TRBJ1-1
clone size: -
CDR3 length: 13
V gene: TRBV5-8
CDR3 DNA: TGTGCCAGCAGCTTACGAGGGAAGAGCGAAGCTTTCTTT
CDR3 protein: CASSLRGKSEAFF

D gene: -
J gene: TRBJ1-6
clone size: -
CDR3 length: 13
V gene: TRBV10-3
CDR3 DNA: TGTGCCATCAGTGAGTCGGAGGGTTCACCCCTCCACTTT
CDR3 protein: CAISESEGSPLHF

D gene: TRBD2
J gene: TRBJ2-1
clone size: -
CDR3 length: 16
V gene: TRBV7-9
CDR3 DNA: TGTGCCAGCAGCTTCGTACCGGGACTAGCGGCGGGTGAGCAGTTCTTC
CDR3 protein: CASSFVPGLAAGEQFF

D gene: TRBD1
J gene: TRBJ2-2
clone size: -
CDR3 length: 15
V gene: TRBV7-2
CDR3 DNA: TGTGCCAGCAGCTTACAGGGGGCGAACACCGGGGAGCTGTTTTTT
CDR3 protein: CASSLQGANTGELFF

D gene: -
J gene: TRBJ1-5
clone size: -
CDR3 length: 15
V gene: TRBV18
CDR3 DNA: TGTGCCAGCTCACCTTCCGGGAGCCCCAATCAGCCCCAGCATTTT
CDR3 protein: CASSPSGSPNQPQHF

D gene: TRBD1
J gene: TRBJ2-7
clone size: -
CDR3 length: 16
V gene: TRBV9
CDR3 DNA: TGTGCCAGCAGCGTAGCCCCCCAGGGGGCTTCCTACGAGCAGTACTTC
CDR3 protein: CASSVAPQGASYEQYF

D gene: TRBD1
J gene: TRBJ1-3
clone size: -
CDR3 length: 15
V gene: TRBV6-5
CDR3 DNA: TGTGCCAGCAGTTACTCGGGACAGTGGGGAAACACCATATATTTT
CDR3 protein: CASSYSGQWGNTIYF

D gene: -
J gene: TRBJ2-7
clone size: -
CDR3 length: 12
V gene: TRBV2
CDR3 DNA: TGTGCCAGCAGTGTAGAGGGCTACGAGCAGTACTTC
CDR3 protein: CASSVEGYEQYF

D gene: TRBD2
J gene: TRBJ2-1
clone size: -
CDR3 length: 17
V gene: TRBV5-1
CDR3 DNA: TGCGCCAGCAGCTTGCCCCTAGCGGGGGGCCTTTACAATGAGCAGTTCTTC
CDR3 protein: CASSLPLAGGLYNEQFF

D gene: TRBD1
J gene: TRBJ1-6
clone size: -
CDR3 length: 17
V gene: TRBV2
CDR3 DNA: TGTGCCAGCAGAGCGGTCGTACAGGGGTCCAATAATTCACCCCTCCACTTT
CDR3 protein: CASRAVVQGSNNSPLHF

D gene: -
J gene: TRBJ2-1
clone size: -
CDR3 length: 16
V gene: TRBV9
CDR3 DNA: TGTGCCAGCAGCGTAAGGGGGGGGCCACCAAACAATGAGCAGTTCTTC
CDR3 protein: CASSVRGGPPNNEQFF

D gene: -
J gene: TRBJ1-4
clone size: -
CDR3 length: 17
V gene: TRBV19
CDR3 DNA: TGTGCCAGTAGTATGGGAGGGCTAAGTGCAACTAATGAAAAACTGTTTTTT
CDR3 protein: CASSMGGLSATNEKLFF

D gene: TRBD1
J gene: TRBJ1-2
clone size: -
CDR3 length: 14
V gene: TRBV5-4
CDR3 DNA: TGTGCCAGCAGCCCAATCCAGGGGGTTGGTGGCTACACCTTC
CDR3 protein: CASSPIQGVGGYTF

D gene: -
J gene: TRBJ2-7
clone size: -
CDR3 length: 15
V gene: TRBV7-2
CDR3 DNA: TGTGCCAGCAGCTTAGCTCAGGGGAGCCTAGACGAGCAGTACTTC
CDR3 protein: CASSLAQGSLDEQYF

D gene: TRBD1
J gene: TRBJ2-7
clone size: -
CDR3 length: 14
V gene: TRBV7-7
CDR3 DNA: TGTGCTAGCAGCCGAGGACAGGGCTCAGACGAGCAGTACTTC
CDR3 protein: CASSRGQGSDEQYF

D gene: TRBD1
J gene: TRBJ2-2
clone size: -
CDR3 length: 15
V gene: TRBV18
CDR3 DNA: TGTGCCAGCTCACCAGACAGGGGGCTCACCGGGGAGCTGTTTTTT
CDR3 protein: CASSPDRGLTGELFF

D gene: TRBD2
J gene: TRBJ2-1
clone size: -
CDR3 length: 15
V gene: TRBV7-9
CDR3 DNA: TGTGCCAGTGGTCCGACTAGCGGGAGCTACAATGAGCAGTTCTTC
CDR3 protein: CASGPTSGSYNEQFF

D gene: TRBD2
J gene: TRBJ2-3
clone size: -
CDR3 length: 14
V gene: TRBV5-4
CDR3 DNA: TGTGCCAGCAGCTCTAGCGGAAGCACAGATACGCAGTATTTT
CDR3 protein: CASSSSGSTDTQYF

D gene: -
J gene: TRBJ2-6
clone size: -
CDR3 length: 16
V gene: TRBV19
CDR3 DNA: TGTGCCAGTAGTATGACTAGTGGGTCTGGGGCCAACGTCCTGACTTTC
CDR3 protein: CASSMTSGSGANVLTF

D gene: TRBD2
J gene: TRBJ2-1
clone size: -
CDR3 length: 15
V gene: TRBV7-9
CDR3 DNA: TGTGCCAGCAGCTTAGGGACTAGCGGCAAGGGTGAGCAGTTCTTC
CDR3 protein: CASSLGTSGKGEQFF

D gene: TRBD1
J gene: TRBJ2-2
clone size: -
CDR3 length: 16
V gene: TRBV5-1
CDR3 DNA: TGCGCCAGCAGCTACCTGGGGACAGGGCTCGCCGGGGAGCTGTTTTTT
CDR3 protein: CASSYLGTGLAGELFF

D gene: -
J gene: TRBJ2-2
clone size: -
CDR3 length: 14
V gene: TRBV7-9
CDR3 DNA: TGTGCCAGCAGCTTCCAACTGGAGACCGGGGAGCTGTTTTTT
CDR3 protein: CASSFQLETGELFF

D gene: TRBD1
J gene: TRBJ2-2
clone size: -
CDR3 length: 14
V gene: TRBV5-1
CDR3 DNA: TGCGCCAGCAGGGAACAGGGGATGACCGGGGAGCTGTTTTTT
CDR3 protein: CASREQGMTGELFF

D gene: -
J gene: TRBJ2-5
clone size: once
CDR3 length: 11
V gene: TRBV6-6
CDR3 DNA: TGTGCCAGCAGTTCACAAGAGACCCAGTACTTC
CDR3 protein: CASSSQETQYF

D gene: -
J gene: TRBJ1-2
clone size: once
CDR3 length: 15
V gene: TRBV5-1
CDR3 DNA: TGCGCCAGCAGCGACCTCTTAGGGGGGGTCTATGGCTACACCTTC
CDR3 protein: CASSDLLGGVYGYTF

D gene: -
J gene: TRBJ2-3
clone size: -
CDR3 length: 16
V gene: TRBV5-6
CDR3 DNA: TGTGCCAGCAGCTTGGGACTATTGCTTAGCACAGATACGCAGTATTTT
CDR3 protein: CASSLGLLLSTDTQYF

D gene: TRBD2
J gene: TRBJ2-3
clone size: few
CDR3 length: 18
V gene: TRBV15
CDR3 DNA: TGTGCCACCAGCAGACGTTCTAGCGGAAGCTCTAGCACAGATACGCAGTATTTT
CDR3 protein: CATSRRSSGSSSTDTQYF

D gene: -
J gene: TRBJ2-3
clone size: -
CDR3 length: 12
V gene: TRBV18
CDR3 DNA: TGTGCCAGCTCAACTAGCACAGATACGCAGTATTTT
CDR3 protein: CASSTSTDTQYF

D gene: -
J gene: TRBJ2-1
clone size: -
CDR3 length: 17
V gene: TRBV25-1
CDR3 DNA: TGTGCCAGCAGTGAGCCTCTAGGTGGGAGGGGGGGGAGTGAGCAGTTCTTC
CDR3 protein: CASSEPLGGRGGSEQFF

D gene: -
J gene: TRBJ1-1
clone size: few
CDR3 length: 11
V gene: TRBV28
CDR3 DNA: TGTGCCAGCAGTTCGCAGGTTAAAGCTTTCTTT
CDR3 protein: CASSSQVKAFF

D gene: -
J gene: TRBJ2-7
clone size: few
CDR3 length: 15
V gene: TRBV13
CDR3 DNA: TGTGCCAGCAGCCCCTTGGTGGGGGGGCCATCCGAGCAGTACTTC
CDR3 protein: CASSPLVGGPSEQYF

D gene: TRBD2
J gene: TRBJ2-1
clone size: -
CDR3 length: 16
V gene: TRBV11-1
CDR3 DNA: TGTGCCAGCAGCCCCACTGCGACTAGCGGGGTGAATGAGCAGTTCTTC
CDR3 protein: CASSPTATSGVNEQFF

D gene: TRBD2
J gene: TRBJ2-1
clone size: once
CDR3 length: 15
V gene: TRBV5-1
CDR3 DNA: TGCGCCAGCAGCTTGGGGGCTAGCGGGAGGGTTGAGCAGTTCTTC
CDR3 protein: CASSLGASGRVEQFF

D gene: -
J gene: TRBJ1-5
clone size: -
CDR3 length: 15
V gene: TRBV4-2
CDR3 DNA: TGTGCCAGCAGCCAAACGACAGGCGGCAATCAGCCCCAGCATTTT
CDR3 protein: CASSQTTGGNQPQHF

D gene: TRBD2
J gene: TRBJ2-7
clone size: -
CDR3 length: 12
V gene: TRBV12-5
CDR3 DNA: TGTGCTAGTGGCATAGGGACTAGCGAGCAGTACTTC
CDR3 protein: CASGIGTSEQYF

D gene: TRBD2
J gene: TRBJ2-1
clone size: -
CDR3 length: 19
V gene: TRBV7-6
CDR3 DNA: TGTGCCAGCAGCCCCAAACCTACGACTAGCGGGAGGGGCTACAATGAGCAGTTCTTC
CDR3 protein: CASSPKPTTSGRGYNEQFF

D gene: TRBD2
J gene: TRBJ2-2
clone size: few
CDR3 length: 14
V gene: TRBV19
CDR3 DNA: TGTGCCAGTACTCGCGGGAGGAACACCGGGGAGCTGTTTTTT
CDR3 protein: CASTRGRNTGELFF

D gene: -
J gene: TRBJ2-7
clone size: -
CDR3 length: 14
V gene: TRBV5-1
CDR3 DNA: TGCGCCAGCAGCTTGCAGGGGTACTCCTACGAGCAGTACTTC
CDR3 protein: CASSLQGYSYEQYF

D gene: -
J gene: TRBJ2-1
clone size: few
CDR3 length: 14
V gene: TRBV11-2
CDR3 DNA: TGTGCCAGCAGCCGCGATCCAGGGTACAATGAGCAGTTCTTC
CDR3 protein: CASSRDPGYNEQFF

D gene: -
J gene: TRBJ2-1
clone size: -
CDR3 length: 14
V gene: TRBV5-4
CDR3 DNA: TGTGCCAGCAGCACTTGGACTTCCTACAATGAGCAGTTCTTC
CDR3 protein: CASSTWTSYNEQFF

D gene: TRBD2
J gene: TRBJ2-7
clone size: few
CDR3 length: 14
V gene: TRBV27
CDR3 DNA: TGTGCCAGCCGCCCTGGGACTATCTCCTACGAGCAGTACTTC
CDR3 protein: CASRPGTISYEQYF

D gene: -
J gene: TRBJ1-5
clone size: once
CDR3 length: 13
V gene: TRBV30
CDR3 DNA: TGTGCCTGGAGTGTAAATGGAGGTCAGCCCCAGCATTTT
CDR3 protein: CAWSVNGGQPQHF

D gene: TRBD2
J gene: TRBJ2-7
clone size: few
CDR3 length: 13
V gene: TRBV10-3
CDR3 DNA: TGTGCCATCAAGGCTAGCGGGGGTTACGAGCAGTACTTC
CDR3 protein: CAIKASGGYEQYF